This T cell receptor (beta chain) stems from a study of spatial heterogeneity in lung cancer. Every individual TCR cDNA molecule carried its own unique molecular identifier, which allowed correction of PCR and sequencing errors. TCRdb ran MiXCR on the 5' RACE reads and lists one entry per CDR3 protein. Here the sample spans about 92,000 distinct CDR3 sequences, roughly 12% being singletons. Deletions cut 4 bases from V and 2 bases from J, with 12 bases between. The CDR3 spans 14 residues. CDR1 and CDR2 from the germline V gene are ENHRY and SYGVKD. As to time point: sample taken at primary tumor resection. Whole RNA from tumor, nontumor lung or frozen PBMC was sequenced unsorted. The 55 to 90 donors had untreated early-stage non-small cell lung cancer. This clonotype was picked up a small number of times. Its antigen remains unidentified. General observations from the study: Ubiquitous expanded tumor TCRs showed up in blood more at resection than follow-up.

The clonotype originates from a male donor with early-stage non-small cell lung cancer. The sample was PBMCs, taken at surgery. The chain employs TRBV10-3 and TRBJ2-7; D is tentatively TRBD1 or TRBD2 (5 bases each). This chain's CDR3 is CAISARDGAYEQYF. DNA of the CDR3: TGTGCCATCAGTGCTCGGGACGGTGCCTACGAGCAGTACTTC.